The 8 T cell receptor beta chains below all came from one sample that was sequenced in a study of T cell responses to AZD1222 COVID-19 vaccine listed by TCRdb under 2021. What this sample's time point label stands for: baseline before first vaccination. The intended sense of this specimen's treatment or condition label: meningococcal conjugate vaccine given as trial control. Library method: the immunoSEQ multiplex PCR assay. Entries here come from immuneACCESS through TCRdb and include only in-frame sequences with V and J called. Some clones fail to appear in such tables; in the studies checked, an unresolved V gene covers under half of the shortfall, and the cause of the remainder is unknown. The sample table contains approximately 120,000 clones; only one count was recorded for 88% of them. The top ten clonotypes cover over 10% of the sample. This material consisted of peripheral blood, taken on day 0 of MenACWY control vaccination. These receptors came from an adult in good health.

CDR3 in DNA: TGCGCCAGCAGCTTGGCTACTGATGGTGGCGGGGAGCTGTTTTTT. Its protein product is CASSLATDGGGELFF. The chain joins TRBV5-1 to TRBJ2-2; no reliable D call. This CDR3 region has 15 residues. CDR1 and CDR2 (germline): SGHRS, YFSETQ. V was trimmed by 0 bases and J by 7 bases, leaving 13 bases between them.

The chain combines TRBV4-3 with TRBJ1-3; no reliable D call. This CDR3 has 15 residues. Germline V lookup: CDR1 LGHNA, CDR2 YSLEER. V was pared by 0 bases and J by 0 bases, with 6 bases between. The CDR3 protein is CASSQDRYSGNTIYF. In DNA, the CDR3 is TGCGCCAGCAGCCAAGATAGATACTCTGGAAACACCATATATTTT.

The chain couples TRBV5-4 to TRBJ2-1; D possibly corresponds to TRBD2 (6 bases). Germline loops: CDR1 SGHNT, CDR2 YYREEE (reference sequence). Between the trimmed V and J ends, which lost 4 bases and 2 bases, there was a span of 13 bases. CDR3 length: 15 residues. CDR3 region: CASSPGAGPYNEQFF. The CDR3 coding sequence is TGTGCCAGCAGCCCCGGCGCGGGGCCCTACAATGAGCAGTTCTTC.

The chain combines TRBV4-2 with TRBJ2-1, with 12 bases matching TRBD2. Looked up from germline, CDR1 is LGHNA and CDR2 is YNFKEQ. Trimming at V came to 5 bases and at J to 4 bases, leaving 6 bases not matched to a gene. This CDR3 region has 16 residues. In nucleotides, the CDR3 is TGTGCCAGCAGCGCACCGGGACTAGCGGGTTACAATGAGCAGTTCTTC. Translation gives CASSAPGLAGYNEQFF.

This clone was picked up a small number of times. The CDR3 DNA reads as TGTGCCAGCAGCTTTACGCGCAACTCTGGAAACACCATATATTTT. Its protein product is CASSFTRNSGNTIYF. The chain has TRBV7-2 and TRBJ1-3; D gene unclear. The CDR3 is 15 residues long. Germline values: CDR1 SGHTA, CDR2 FQGNSA. With 3 bases removed from V and 0 bases from J, the gap between germline ends came to 9 bases.

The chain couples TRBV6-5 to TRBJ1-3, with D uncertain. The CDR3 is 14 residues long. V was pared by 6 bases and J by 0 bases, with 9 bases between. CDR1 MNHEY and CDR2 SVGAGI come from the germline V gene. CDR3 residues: CASRRTSSGNTIYF. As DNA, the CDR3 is TGTGCCAGCAGGAGGACGAGCTCTGGAAACACCATATATTTT.

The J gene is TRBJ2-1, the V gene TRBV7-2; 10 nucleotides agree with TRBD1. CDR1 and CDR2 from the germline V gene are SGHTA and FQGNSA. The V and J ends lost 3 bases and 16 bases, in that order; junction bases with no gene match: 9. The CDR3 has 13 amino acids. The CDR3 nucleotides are TGTGCCAGCAGCTTCCGGGACAGGGGACGCAATTTCTTC. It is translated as CASSFRDRGRNFF.

CDR3 DNA: TGTGCCTGGAGTGATCCGGATAATGGCTACACCTTC. Its protein is CAWSDPDNGYTF. V gene TRBV30 combines with J gene TRBJ1-2; D gene unclear. There are 12 residues in the CDR3. The germline V and J ends were trimmed by 1 base and 6 bases, with 9 bases remaining between them. Germline CDR1 reads GTSNPN; CDR2 reads SVGIG (reference sequence).